This record concerns one T cell receptor (beta chain) sequence. The antigen is not known. Other nucleotide sequences in the sample specify the same CDR3. This entry is derived from a study of cytomegalovirus exposure and HLA in healthy donors. General study points: Common viral pathogens were later found to be apparently linked to several of the most significant clusters. Accurate prediction of HLA-A and HLA-B alleles (for most subjects) was reportedly achieved from TCR beta sequences. Earlier analysis looked at TCR beta V segments, and most were productive about 90% or about 30% of the time.

The CDR3 has 12 amino acids. Trimming left V 0 bases short and J 3 bases short, with 3 bases between. CDR1 and CDR2 (germline): SGDLS, YYNGEE. PCR employed 60 Vbeta and 13 Jbeta primers. The repertoire was sequenced with immunoSEQ multiplex PCR; TCRdb's copy has only in-frame clones and lacks some. The sample lists over 100,000 clones; 8.5% to 10% were seen once. The chain employs TRBV9 and TRBJ1-1; D gene ambiguous. The sample comprised PBMCs. The sequence was obtained from a man aged 40-50 years in good health and CMV-seronegative. CDR3 DNA: TGTGCCAGCAGCGTAGCGGACACTGAAGCTTTCTTT. It translates to CASSVADTEAFF.